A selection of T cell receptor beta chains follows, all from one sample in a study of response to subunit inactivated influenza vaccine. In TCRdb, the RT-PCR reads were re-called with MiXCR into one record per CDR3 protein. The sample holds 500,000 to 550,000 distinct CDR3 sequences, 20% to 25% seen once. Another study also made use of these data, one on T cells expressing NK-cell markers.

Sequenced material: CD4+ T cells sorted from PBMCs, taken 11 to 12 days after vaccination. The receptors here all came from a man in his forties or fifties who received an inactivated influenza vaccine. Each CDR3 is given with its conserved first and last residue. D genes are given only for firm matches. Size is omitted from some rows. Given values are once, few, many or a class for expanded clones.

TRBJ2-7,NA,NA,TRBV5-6,TGTGCCAGCAGCACTTTAGGTAGCGAGCAGTACTTC,CASSTLGSEQYF
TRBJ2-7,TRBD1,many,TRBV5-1,TGCGCCAGCAGCTCGTCCCGGGACAGGGTTGGTGACTACGAGCAGTACTTC,CASSSSRDRVGDYEQYF
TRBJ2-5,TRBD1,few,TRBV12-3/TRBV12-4,TGTGCCAGCAGTTTACTCGGACAGGCCCAGACCCAGTACTTC,CASSLLGQAQTQYF
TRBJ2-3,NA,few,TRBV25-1,TGTGCCAGCAGTGAGCCTGGGACGGGTAGCACAGATACGCAGTATTTT,CASSEPGTGSTDTQYF
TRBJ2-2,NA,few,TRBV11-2,TGTGCCAGCAGCTTAGTTGGTCAGCAGATGAACACCGGGGAGCTGTTTTTT,CASSLVGQQMNTGELFF
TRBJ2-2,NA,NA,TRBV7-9,TGTGCCAGCAGCTTGTTAGCGTGGACCGGGGAGCTGTTTTTT,CASSLLAWTGELFF
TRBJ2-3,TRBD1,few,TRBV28,TGTGCCAGCACGAAGGGAACTGGACAGGACACAGATACGCAGTATTTT,CASTKGTGQDTDTQYF
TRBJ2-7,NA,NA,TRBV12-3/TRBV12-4,TGTGCCAGCAGTCAAACAACTAGAGGCTACGAGCAGTACTTC,CASSQTTRGYEQYF
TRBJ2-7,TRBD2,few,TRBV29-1,TGCAGCGCAATAGCGGGAGGGCCAGGAGGGGAGCAGTACTTC,CSAIAGGPGGEQYF
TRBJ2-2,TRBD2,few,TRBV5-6,TGTGCCAGCAGCTTGACTAGCGGGATCACCGGGGAGCTGTTTTTT,CASSLTSGITGELFF
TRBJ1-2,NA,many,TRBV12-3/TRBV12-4,TGTGCCAGCAGTTTAGGAGGTGGCTACACCTTC,CASSLGGGYTF
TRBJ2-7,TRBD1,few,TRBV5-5,TGTGCCAGCAGCAAAGACAGGGGGATCTCCTACGAGCAGTACTTC,CASSKDRGISYEQYF
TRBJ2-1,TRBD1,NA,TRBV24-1,TGTGCCACCAGTTTAGGACAGGGAGTCAATGAGCAGTTCTTC,CATSLGQGVNEQFF
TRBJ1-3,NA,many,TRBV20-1,TGCAGTGCTAGTTTTGCCGGGTCTGGAAACACCATATATTTT,CSASFAGSGNTIYF
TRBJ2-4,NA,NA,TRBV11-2,TGTGCCAGCAGCTTAGACCGAAACATTCAGTACTTC,CASSLDRNIQYF
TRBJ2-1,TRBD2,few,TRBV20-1,TGCAGTGCGATAGCGGGAGCCAGCGATGAGCAGTTCTTC,CSAIAGASDEQFF
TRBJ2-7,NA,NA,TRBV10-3,TGTGCCGTCGAAAACCTTGCCTACGAGCAGTACTTC,CAVENLAYEQYF
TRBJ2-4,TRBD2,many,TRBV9,TGTGCCAGCAATCGGCTGGGGGGGGCCAAAAACATTCAGTACTTC,CASNRLGGAKNIQYF
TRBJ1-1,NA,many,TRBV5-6,TGTGCCAGCAGCTTGGGTAGGGACACTGAAGCTTTCTTT,CASSLGRDTEAFF
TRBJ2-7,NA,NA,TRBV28,TGTGCCAGCAGTTTATGGGACACCAATCCCTACGAGCAGTACTTC,CASSLWDTNPYEQYF
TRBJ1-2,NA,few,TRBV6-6,TGTGCCAGCAGCCCTAGTGTAAACTATGGCTACACCTTC,CASSPSVNYGYTF
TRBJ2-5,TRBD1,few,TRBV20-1,TGCAGTGCTCCTCCTGACAGGGGGCGAGAGACCCAGTACTTC,CSAPPDRGRETQYF
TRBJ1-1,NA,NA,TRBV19,TGTGCCAGTAGGCAGACGGTGAACACTGAAGCTTTCTTT,CASRQTVNTEAFF
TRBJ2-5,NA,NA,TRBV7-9,TGTGCCAGCAGCAACCCCTGGATGGGGGACTCGAAGACCCAGTACTTC,CASSNPWMGDSKTQYF
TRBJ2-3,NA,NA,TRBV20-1,TGCAGTGCTGCCGACGCCCCGGTGCAGTATTTT,CSAADAPVQYF
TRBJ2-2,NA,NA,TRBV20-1,TGCAGTGCTAGTGGCGGGATGAACACCGGGGAGCTGTTTTTT,CSASGGMNTGELFF
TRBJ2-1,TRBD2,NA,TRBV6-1,TGTGCCAGCAGATCACCACCGGGACTAGCGGGGCATGAGCAGTTCTTC,CASRSPPGLAGHEQFF
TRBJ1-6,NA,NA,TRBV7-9,TGTGCCAGCAGCTTCCCGGACGGTAGGCTCCACTTT,CASSFPDGRLHF
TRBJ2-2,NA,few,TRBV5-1,TGCGCCAGCAGCTTGGCCAGGGGCCTTGTTTTGGAGCTGTTTTTT,CASSLARGLVLELFF
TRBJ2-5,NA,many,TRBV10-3,TGTGCCATCAGTGAGTCATCGGGGCAAGAGACCCAGTACTTC,CAISESSGQETQYF
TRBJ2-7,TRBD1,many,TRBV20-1,TGCCCTACCGGGACAGGGCCTTCCTACGAGCAGTACTTC,CPTGTGPSYEQYF
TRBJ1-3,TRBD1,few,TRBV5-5,TGTGCCAGCAGCTTTCGGGACAGTGGAAACACCATATATTTT,CASSFRDSGNTIYF
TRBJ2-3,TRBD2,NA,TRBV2,TGTGCCAGCAGTGACATGACTAGCACCACAGATACGCAGTATTTT,CASSDMTSTTDTQYF
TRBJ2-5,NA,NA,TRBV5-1,TGCGCCAGCAGCTTATCCATCAGAGAGACCCAGTACTTC,CASSLSIRETQYF
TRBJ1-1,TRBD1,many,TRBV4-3,TGCGCCAGCAGCCACACAGGGGTGTCCACTGAAGCTTTCTTT,CASSHTGVSTEAFF
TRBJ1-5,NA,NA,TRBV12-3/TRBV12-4,TGTGCCAGTACTACTTATGGCAATCAGCCCCAGCATTTT,CASTTYGNQPQHF
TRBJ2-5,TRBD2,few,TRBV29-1,TGCAGCGTTTGGGGGGGGAGGGAGACCCAGTACTTC,CSVWGGRETQYF
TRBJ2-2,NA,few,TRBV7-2,TGTGCCAGCAGCTTAGCGTCGATTAGGGGCACCGGGGAGCTGTTTTTT,CASSLASIRGTGELFF
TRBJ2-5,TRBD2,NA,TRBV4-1,TGCGCCAGCAGCCGCCTAGCGGGGGGGCTTGAGACCCAGTACTTC,CASSRLAGGLETQYF
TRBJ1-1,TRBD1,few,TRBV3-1,TGTGCCAGCAGCAACCGGGACAGGGTTACTGAAGCTTTCTTT,CASSNRDRVTEAFF
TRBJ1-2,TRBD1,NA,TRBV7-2,TGTGCCAGCAGCTCGCAAGGGACAGGAGGTTACTATGGCTACACCTTC,CASSSQGTGGYYGYTF
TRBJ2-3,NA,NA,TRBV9,TGTGCCAGCAGCGGTGGGGGGGGCTTTGGCACAGATACGCAGTATTTT,CASSGGGGFGTDTQYF
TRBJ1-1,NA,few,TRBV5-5,TGTGCCAGCAGCACCATAGTGAACACTGAAGCTTTCTTT,CASSTIVNTEAFF
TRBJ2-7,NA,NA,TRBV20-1,TGCAGTGCTCTAGACCCACGGGGGGAGCAGTACTTC,CSALDPRGEQYF
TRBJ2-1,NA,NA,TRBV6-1,TGTGCCAGCAGTGCTTCCAGGGGCTATGAGCAGTTCTTC,CASSASRGYEQFF
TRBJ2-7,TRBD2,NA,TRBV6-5,TGTGCCAGCAGTTACCTGGCGGGGGGGGATCACTACGAGCAGTACTTC,CASSYLAGGDHYEQYF
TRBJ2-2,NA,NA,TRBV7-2,TGTGCCAGCAGCTACTCTGGAGGCACCGGGGAGCTGTTTTTT,CASSYSGGTGELFF
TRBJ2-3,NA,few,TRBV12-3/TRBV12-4,TGTGCCAGCAGTTGGGGGGTTGTTACAGATACGCAGTATTTT,CASSWGVVTDTQYF
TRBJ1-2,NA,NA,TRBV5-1,TGCGCCAGCAGCTTGTCAGCAGGCCGCTATGGCTACACCTTC,CASSLSAGRYGYTF
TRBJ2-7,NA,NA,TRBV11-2,TGTGCCAGCAGCTTAGGCCAGGTCGAGCAGTACTTC,CASSLGQVEQYF
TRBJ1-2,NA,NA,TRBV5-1,TGCGCCAGCAGCCCAGCCTCTAACTATGGCTACACTTTC,CASSPASNYGYTF
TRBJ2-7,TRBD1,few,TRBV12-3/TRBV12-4,TGTGCCAGCAGTTCCTACCGGGACAGGGGTCTGAACGAGCAGTACTTC,CASSSYRDRGLNEQYF
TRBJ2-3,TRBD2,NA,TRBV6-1,TGTGCCAGCAGGCTCGGGGGGGTGAGCACAGATACGCAGTATTTT,CASRLGGVSTDTQYF
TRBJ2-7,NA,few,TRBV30,TGTGCCTGGAGTGATCTCTCACTACCCCACTTC,CAWSDLSLPHF
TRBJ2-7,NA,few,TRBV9,TGTGCCAGCAGCGTAGGGACCGATTCCTACGAGCAGTACTTC,CASSVGTDSYEQYF